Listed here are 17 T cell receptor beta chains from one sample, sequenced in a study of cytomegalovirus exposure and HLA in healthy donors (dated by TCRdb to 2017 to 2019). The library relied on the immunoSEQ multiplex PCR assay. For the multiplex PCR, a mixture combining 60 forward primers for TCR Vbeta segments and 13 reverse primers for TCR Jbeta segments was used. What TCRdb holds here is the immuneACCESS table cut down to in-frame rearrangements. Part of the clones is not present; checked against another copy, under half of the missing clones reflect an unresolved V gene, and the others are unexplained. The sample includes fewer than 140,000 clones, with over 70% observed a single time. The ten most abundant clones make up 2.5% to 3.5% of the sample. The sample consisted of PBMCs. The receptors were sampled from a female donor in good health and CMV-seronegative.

CDR3 coding DNA: TGTGCCAGCATTAACGACAGGGGGAGCAATCAGCCCCAGCATTTT. Its protein product is CASINDRGSNQPQHF. The chain combines TRBV6-1 with TRBJ1-5; 9 bases map to TRBD1. This CDR3 contains 15 residues. V shed 7 bases and J 1 base; nucleotides not matched to a gene: 5. Germline V gene sequence: CDR1 MNHNS, CDR2 SASEGT.

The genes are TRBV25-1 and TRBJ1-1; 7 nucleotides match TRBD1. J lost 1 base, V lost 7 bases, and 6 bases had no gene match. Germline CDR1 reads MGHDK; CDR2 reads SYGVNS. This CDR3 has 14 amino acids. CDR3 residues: CASTTTGRNTEAFF. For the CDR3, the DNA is TGTGCCAGCACCACGACAGGGAGGAACACTGAAGCTTTCTTT. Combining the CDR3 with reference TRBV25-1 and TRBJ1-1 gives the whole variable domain EADIYQTPRYLVIGTGKKITLECSQTMGHDKMYWYQQDPGMELHLIHYSYGVNSTEKGDLSSESTVSRIRTEHFPLTLESARPSHTSQYLCASTTTGRNTEAFFGQGTRLTVV.

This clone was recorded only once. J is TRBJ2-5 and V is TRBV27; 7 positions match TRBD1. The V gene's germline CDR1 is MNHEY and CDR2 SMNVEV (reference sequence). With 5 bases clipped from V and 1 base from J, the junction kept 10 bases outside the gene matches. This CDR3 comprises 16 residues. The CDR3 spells CASSDQGTATQETQYF. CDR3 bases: TGTGCCAGCAGTGATCAAGGGACAGCAACCCAAGAGACCCAGTACTTC.

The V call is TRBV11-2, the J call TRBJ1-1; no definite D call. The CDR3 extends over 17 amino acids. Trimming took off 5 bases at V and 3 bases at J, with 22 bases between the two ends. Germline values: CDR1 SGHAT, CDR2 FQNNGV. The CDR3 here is CASSRPLRQALYTEAFF. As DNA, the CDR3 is TGTGCCAGCAGCCGCCCACTGAGGCAAGCCCTTTACACTGAAGCTTTCTTT.

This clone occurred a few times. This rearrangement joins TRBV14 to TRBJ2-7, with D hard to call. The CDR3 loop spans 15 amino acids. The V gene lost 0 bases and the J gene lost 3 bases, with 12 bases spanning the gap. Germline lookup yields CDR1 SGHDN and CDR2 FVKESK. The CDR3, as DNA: TGTGCCAGCAGCCAAGAGCCCTCAGGTGTCTACGAGCAGTACTTC. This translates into CASSQEPSGVYEQYF.

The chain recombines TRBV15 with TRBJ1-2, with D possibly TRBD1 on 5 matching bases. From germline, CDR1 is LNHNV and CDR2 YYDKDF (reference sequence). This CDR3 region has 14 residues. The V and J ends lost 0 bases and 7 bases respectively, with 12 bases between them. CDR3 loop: CATSRDFGAPGYTF. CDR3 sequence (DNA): TGTGCCACCAGCAGAGATTTTGGGGCTCCTGGCTACACCTTC.

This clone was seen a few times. The CDR3 protein is CASSYSLGGSRYEQYF. DNA for the CDR3: TGTGCCAGCAGTTACTCACTCGGCGGGAGCAGGTACGAGCAGTACTTC. The chain joins TRBV6-5 to TRBJ2-7; 7 positions agree with TRBD2. CDR3 length equals 16 residues. With V trimmed by 0 bases and J by 4 bases, 9 bases remained unmatched. Germline CDR1 MNHEY, CDR2 SVGAGI.

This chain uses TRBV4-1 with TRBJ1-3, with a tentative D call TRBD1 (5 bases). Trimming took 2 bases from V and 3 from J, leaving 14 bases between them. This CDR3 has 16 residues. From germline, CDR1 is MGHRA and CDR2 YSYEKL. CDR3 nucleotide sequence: TGCGCCAGCAGCCAAACAGGCGGCATTCTTGGAAACACCATATATTTT. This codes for CASSQTGGILGNTIYF.

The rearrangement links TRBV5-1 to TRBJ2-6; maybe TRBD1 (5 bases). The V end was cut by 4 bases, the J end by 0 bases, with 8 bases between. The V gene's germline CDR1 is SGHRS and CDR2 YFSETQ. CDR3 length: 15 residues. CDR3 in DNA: TGCGCCAGCAGCCGAACAGGCTCTGGGGCCAACGTCCTGACTTTC. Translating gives CASSRTGSGANVLTF.

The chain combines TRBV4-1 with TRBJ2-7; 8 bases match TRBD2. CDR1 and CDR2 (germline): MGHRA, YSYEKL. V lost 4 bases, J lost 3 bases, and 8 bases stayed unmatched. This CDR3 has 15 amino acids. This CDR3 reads CASSPGGTRLYEQYF. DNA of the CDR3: TGCGCCAGCAGCCCTGGAGGGACTAGACTCTACGAGCAGTACTTC.

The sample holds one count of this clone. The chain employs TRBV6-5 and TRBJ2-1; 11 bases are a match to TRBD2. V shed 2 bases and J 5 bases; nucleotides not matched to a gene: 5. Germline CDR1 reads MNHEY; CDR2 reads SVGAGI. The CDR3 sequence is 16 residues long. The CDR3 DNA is TGTGCCAGCAGTTACCCGGGACTAGCGGAGAACAATGAGCAGTTCTTC. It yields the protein CASSYPGLAENNEQFF.

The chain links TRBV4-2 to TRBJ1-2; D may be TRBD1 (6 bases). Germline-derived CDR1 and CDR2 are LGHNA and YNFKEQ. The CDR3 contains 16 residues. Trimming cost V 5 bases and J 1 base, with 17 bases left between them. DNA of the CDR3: TGTGCCAGCAGCGAAACCCCAGGGGACCTTAACTATGGCTACACCTTC. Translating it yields CASSETPGDLNYGYTF.

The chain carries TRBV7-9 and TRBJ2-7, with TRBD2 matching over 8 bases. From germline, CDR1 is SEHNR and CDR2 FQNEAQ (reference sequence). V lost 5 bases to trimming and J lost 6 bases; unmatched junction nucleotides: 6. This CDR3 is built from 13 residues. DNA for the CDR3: TGTGCCAGCAGCATGGACCTAGCGGGCGAGCAGTACTTC. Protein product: CASSMDLAGEQYF.

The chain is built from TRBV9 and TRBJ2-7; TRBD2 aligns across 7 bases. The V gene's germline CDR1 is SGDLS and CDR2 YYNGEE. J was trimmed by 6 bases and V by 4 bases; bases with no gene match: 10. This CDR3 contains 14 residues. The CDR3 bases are TGTGCCAGCAGCCGTTTGGCGGGAGTGGGCGAGCAGTACTTC. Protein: CASSRLAGVGEQYF.

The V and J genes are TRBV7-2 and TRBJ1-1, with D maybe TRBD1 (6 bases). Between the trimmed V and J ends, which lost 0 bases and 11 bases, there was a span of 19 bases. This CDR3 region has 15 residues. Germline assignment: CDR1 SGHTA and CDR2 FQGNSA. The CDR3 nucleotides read TGTGCCAGCAGCTTAGCGGGGGGGCTTTCCGCTGGTGCTTTCTTT. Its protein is CASSLAGGLSAGAFF.

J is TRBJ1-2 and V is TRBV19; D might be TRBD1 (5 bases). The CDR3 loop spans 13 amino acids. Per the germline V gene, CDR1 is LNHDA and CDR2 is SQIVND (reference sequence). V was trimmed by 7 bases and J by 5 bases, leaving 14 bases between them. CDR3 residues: CASTTGGRYGYTF. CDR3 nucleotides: TGTGCCAGTACCACGGGGGGGAGGTATGGCTACACCTTC.

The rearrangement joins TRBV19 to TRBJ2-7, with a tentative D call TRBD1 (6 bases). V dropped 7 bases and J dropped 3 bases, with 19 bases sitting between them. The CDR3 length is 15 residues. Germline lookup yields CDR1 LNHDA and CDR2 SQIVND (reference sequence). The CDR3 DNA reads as TGTGCCAGTACCCCAATAAAGGGGGTACTCTACGAGCAGTACTTC. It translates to CASTPIKGVLYEQYF.